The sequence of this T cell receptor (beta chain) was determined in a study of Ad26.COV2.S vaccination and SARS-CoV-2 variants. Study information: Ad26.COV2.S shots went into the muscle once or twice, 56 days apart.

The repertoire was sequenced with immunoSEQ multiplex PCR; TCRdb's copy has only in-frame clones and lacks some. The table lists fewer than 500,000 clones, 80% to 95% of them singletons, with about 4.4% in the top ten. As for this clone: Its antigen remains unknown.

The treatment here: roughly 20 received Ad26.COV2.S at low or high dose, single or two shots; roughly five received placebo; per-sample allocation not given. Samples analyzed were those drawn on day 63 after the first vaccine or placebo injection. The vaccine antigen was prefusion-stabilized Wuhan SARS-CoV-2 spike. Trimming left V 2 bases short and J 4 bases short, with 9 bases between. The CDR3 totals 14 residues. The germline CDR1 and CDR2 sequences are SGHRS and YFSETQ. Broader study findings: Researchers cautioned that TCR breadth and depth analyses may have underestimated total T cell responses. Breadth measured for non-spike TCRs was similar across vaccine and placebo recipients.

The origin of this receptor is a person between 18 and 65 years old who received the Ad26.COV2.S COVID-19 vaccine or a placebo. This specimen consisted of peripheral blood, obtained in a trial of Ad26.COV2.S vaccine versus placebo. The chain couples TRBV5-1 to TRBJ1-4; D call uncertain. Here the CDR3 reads CASSFQANNEKLFF. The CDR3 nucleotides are TGCGCCAGCAGCTTCCAGGCGAATAATGAAAAACTGTTTTTT.